These T cell receptor beta chains were read from a single sample in a study of post-analysis software for immune sequencing data. TCRdb called the PCR reads again in MiXCR, with one record for every CDR3 protein. The sample yields about 500,000 distinct CDR3 sequences, over 35% seen once. The sequencing input was blood. The receptors derive from a girl under 18 with multiple sclerosis. Each CDR3 is given without its conserved first and last residue. The order of the fields is CDR3 protein, clone size, V gene. Some rows have no size entry. The others give once, few or many, or a class for an expanded clone.

CDR3aa: ASSPQPDTQY
abundance: .
v_gene: TRBV6-6

CDR3aa: ASSLVRGPDTQY
abundance: few
v_gene: TRBV7-2

CDR3aa: AISDRRAGLGGANVLT
abundance: .
v_gene: TRBV10-3

CDR3aa: ATSRDPQGGWPQH
abundance: .
v_gene: TRBV15

CDR3aa: SVGSGTNTEAF
abundance: .
v_gene: TRBV29-1

CDR3aa: ASSFLGRRNTEAF
abundance: .
v_gene: TRBV5-1

CDR3aa: ASSLSPGVGTNEKLF
abundance: .
v_gene: TRBV28

CDR3aa: ASSEYSASETQY
abundance: .
v_gene: TRBV7-2

CDR3aa: ASSVPQGAGGDNEQF
abundance: .
v_gene: TRBV9

CDR3aa: ASSVWPLKLVEDTQY
abundance: few
v_gene: TRBV9

CDR3aa: ASSYQSPGPGGTDTQY
abundance: .
v_gene: TRBV6-5

CDR3aa: GVVRLSSYNEQF
abundance: .
v_gene: TRBV29-1

CDR3aa: AISERPQGTRF
abundance: .
v_gene: TRBV10-3

CDR3aa: ASSPPVTYNEQF
abundance: .
v_gene: TRBV6-6

CDR3aa: ASSLGATYEQY
abundance: .
v_gene: TRBV12-3/TRBV12-4

CDR3aa: AISEVGLARGETQY
abundance: .
v_gene: TRBV10-3

CDR3aa: SATGTSGPYEQY
abundance: .
v_gene: TRBV20-1

CDR3aa: ASSFRWTSGRFGYNEQF
abundance: few
v_gene: TRBV28

CDR3aa: ASSLGWDTETQY
abundance: .
v_gene: TRBV7-2

CDR3aa: ASSLGSGANYEQY
abundance: few
v_gene: TRBV7-3

CDR3aa: TSSHFPREKWLPDTQY
abundance: .
v_gene: TRBV6-1

CDR3aa: ASSLGPETYEQY
abundance: few
v_gene: TRBV6-1

CDR3aa: ASSPSPVQASYEQY
abundance: .
v_gene: TRBV5-1

CDR3aa: ASSHQGAGANVLT
abundance: few
v_gene: TRBV4-1

CDR3aa: ASTDSGPVGTQY
abundance: .
v_gene: TRBV28

CDR3aa: ASSDRGGDEQY
abundance: .
v_gene: TRBV28

CDR3aa: ATSDPRLAGSSYNEQF
abundance: once
v_gene: TRBV24-1

CDR3aa: ASSEGEQGQY
abundance: .
v_gene: TRBV5-1

CDR3aa: AISESGGTSNVETQY
abundance: few
v_gene: TRBV10-3

CDR3aa: ASSLSGTGYT
abundance: .
v_gene: TRBV7-2

CDR3aa: SVQPRETQY
abundance: .
v_gene: TRBV29-1

CDR3aa: ASSRPQETQY
abundance: many
v_gene: TRBV12-3/TRBV12-4

CDR3aa: ASSLDAGSYGYT
abundance: few
v_gene: TRBV5-1

CDR3aa: SARASLAGFIPEQF
abundance: .
v_gene: TRBV20-1

CDR3aa: ATGREGTDTQY
abundance: .
v_gene: TRBV6-6

CDR3aa: ASSLRRTGEQY
abundance: few
v_gene: TRBV7-9

CDR3aa: ASRLLAGGPRADTQY
abundance: few
v_gene: TRBV27

CDR3aa: RARSSGETQY
abundance: few
v_gene: TRBV20-1

CDR3aa: SAITSADPEQY
abundance: .
v_gene: TRBV20-1

CDR3aa: ASSLGTSGEQY
abundance: .
v_gene: TRBV7-8

CDR3aa: ASSRDRRLAKNIQY
abundance: few
v_gene: TRBV7-8

CDR3aa: ASRGRENTEAF
abundance: few
v_gene: TRBV7-9

CDR3aa: ASSPAGAYGEAF
abundance: .
v_gene: TRBV7-9

CDR3aa: SARVAGSRVNEQF
abundance: .
v_gene: TRBV20-1

CDR3aa: ASSQEDHNEQF
abundance: .
v_gene: TRBV4-2

CDR3aa: SADLAGAGEQF
abundance: few
v_gene: TRBV29-1

CDR3aa: ASSFRQGPLDTEAF
abundance: .
v_gene: TRBV12-3/TRBV12-4

CDR3aa: ASSDQGVDTQY
abundance: .
v_gene: TRBV2

CDR3aa: ASSRQGLGEKLF
abundance: .
v_gene: TRBV5-6

CDR3aa: ASTRYRDSRLQF
abundance: few
v_gene: TRBV6-5

CDR3aa: ASSLLGPNTEAF
abundance: .
v_gene: TRBV7-2

CDR3aa: ASSQDSAGGNEQF
abundance: .
v_gene: TRBV3-1